The clone carrying this TCR beta chain has ten or more counts. Antigen: not known. As for time point: newly diagnosed GD, antithyroid drugs for less than 3 months. Extracted RNA from PBMCs served as the source of the TCR library. It was by American Thyroid Association guidelines that Graves' disease was diagnosed. The sample comes from a study of regulatory T cells in long-lasting Graves disease. Arm-PCR with iRepertoire HTBI primers amplified the CDR3 regions for these TCR beta libraries. TCRdb re-called the multiplex PCR reads with MiXCR, one entry per CDR3 protein. This sample has 350,000 to 450,000 distinct CDR3 sequences; 16% occur once, and the top ten carry approximately 30%. V was cut by 10 bases and J by 5 bases, with 8 bases left in between. Germline V gene lookup returns CDR1 SGHAT and CDR2 FQNNGV. The length of the CDR3 is 11 residues. Study-level findings and limits: Accuracy may have suffered from the small sample size.

In addition, the sample was reused for a study of T cells in Graves' hyperthyroidism and ophthalmopathy. As that study records: Ophthalmopathy got predicted by the model a median approximately 6.3 months before its onset.

V gene TRBV11-2 combines with J gene TRBJ2-2; the D is unclear. The sequences come from peripheral blood mononuclear cells (PBMCs), collected at new diagnosis, from a patient treated with antithyroid drugs. The clonotype was recovered from a man aged 40-50 years with Graves disease. The CDR3 sequence: CATWVTGELFF. Here the CDR3 DNA reads TGTGCCACCTGGGTTACCGGGGAGCTGTTTTTT. The full variable domain, in which reference TRBV11-2 and TRBJ2-2 provide the parts outside the CDR3, is EAGVAQSPRYKIIEKRQSVAFWCNPISGHATLYWYQQILGQGPKLLIQFQNNGVVDDSQLPKDRFSAERLKGVDSTLKIQPAKLEDSAVYLCATWVTGELFFGEGSRLTVL.